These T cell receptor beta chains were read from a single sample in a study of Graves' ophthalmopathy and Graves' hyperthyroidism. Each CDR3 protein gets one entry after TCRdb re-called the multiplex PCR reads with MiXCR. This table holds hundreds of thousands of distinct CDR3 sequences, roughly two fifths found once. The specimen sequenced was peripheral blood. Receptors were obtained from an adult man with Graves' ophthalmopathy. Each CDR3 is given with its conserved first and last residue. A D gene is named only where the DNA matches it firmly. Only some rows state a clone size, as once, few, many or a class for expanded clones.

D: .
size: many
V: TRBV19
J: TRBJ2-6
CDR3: CASSWGANVLTF
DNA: TGTGCCAGCTCGTGGGGGGCCAACGTCCTGACTTTC

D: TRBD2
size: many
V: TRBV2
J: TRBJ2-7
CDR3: CASAAGGTSYEQYF
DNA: TGTGCCAGCGCAGCGGGGGGAACCTCCTACGAGCAGTACTTC

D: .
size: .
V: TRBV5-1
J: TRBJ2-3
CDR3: CASSLIGRDRFTDTQYF
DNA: TGCGCCAGCAGCCTAATTGGGCGGGACAGATTCACAGATACGCAGTATTTT

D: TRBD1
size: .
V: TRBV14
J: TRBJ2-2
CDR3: CASSRGRDTGELFF
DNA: TGTGCCAGCAGTAGGGGGCGCGACACCGGGGAGCTGTTTTTT

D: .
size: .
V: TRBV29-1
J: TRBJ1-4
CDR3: CSVDSGDEKLFF
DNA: TGCAGCGTTGACTCGGGGGATGAAAAACTGTTTTTT

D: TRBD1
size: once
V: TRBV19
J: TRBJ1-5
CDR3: CASREAQGANQPQHF
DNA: TGTGCCAGTAGGGAAGCGCAGGGGGCCAATCAGCCCCAGCATTTT

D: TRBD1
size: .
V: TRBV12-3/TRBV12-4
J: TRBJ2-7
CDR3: CASSSYRGPYEQYF
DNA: TGTGCCAGCAGTTCCTACAGGGGTCCCTACGAGCAGTACTTC

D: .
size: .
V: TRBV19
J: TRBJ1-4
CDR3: CASSMGVGEKLFF
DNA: TGTGCCAGTAGTATGGGGGTGGGTGAAAAACTGTTTTTT

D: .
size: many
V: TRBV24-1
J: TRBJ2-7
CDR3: CATKPEAGEQYF
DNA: TGTGCCACCAAGCCCGAAGCGGGCGAGCAGTACTTC

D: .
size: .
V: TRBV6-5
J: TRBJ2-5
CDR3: CASNDYKGEAQYF
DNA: TGTGCCAGCAATGACTACAAGGGGGAGGCCCAGTACTTC

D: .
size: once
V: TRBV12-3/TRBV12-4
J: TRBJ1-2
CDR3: CVSSPWHEPYGYTF
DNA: TGTGTCAGCAGTCCTTGGCATGAACCTTATGGCTACACCTTC

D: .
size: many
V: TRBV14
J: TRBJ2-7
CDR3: CASSQVDGAYEQYF
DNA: TGTGCCAGCAGCCAAGTAGATGGGGCCTACGAGCAGTACTTC

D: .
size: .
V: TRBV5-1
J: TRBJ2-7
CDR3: CASSTGAGVAGEQYF
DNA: TGCGCCAGCAGCACGGGGGCAGGGGTAGCGGGCGAGCAGTACTTC

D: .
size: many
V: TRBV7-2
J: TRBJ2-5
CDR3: CASRKGGRETQYF
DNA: TGTGCCAGCAGAAAAGGGGGGAGAGAGACCCAGTACTTC

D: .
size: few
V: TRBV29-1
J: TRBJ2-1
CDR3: CSAGLHQDEQFF
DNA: TGCAGCGCGGGACTCCACCAGGATGAGCAGTTCTTC

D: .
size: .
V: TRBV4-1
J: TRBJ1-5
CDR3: CASSPRVSNQPQHF
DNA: TGCGCCAGCAGCCCGCGGGTCTCCAATCAGCCCCAGCATTTT

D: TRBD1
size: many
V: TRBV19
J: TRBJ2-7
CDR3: CASSGGQVASYEQYF
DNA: TGTGCCAGTAGTGGGGGACAGGTAGCCTCCTACGAGCAGTACTTC

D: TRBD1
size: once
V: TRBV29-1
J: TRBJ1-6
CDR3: CRAGGQGHSPLHF
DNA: TGCAGAGCCGGAGGACAGGGGCATTCACCCCTCCACTTT

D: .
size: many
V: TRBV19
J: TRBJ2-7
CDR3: CASSGAGATYEQYF
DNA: TGTGCCAGTAGCGGTGCGGGTGCGACCTACGAGCAGTACTTC

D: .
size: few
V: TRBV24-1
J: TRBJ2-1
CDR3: CATSDRDFYNEQFF
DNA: TGTGCCACCAGTGACCGGGACTTCTACAATGAGCAGTTCTTC

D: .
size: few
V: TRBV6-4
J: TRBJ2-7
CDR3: CASSLSPGTDEQYF
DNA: TGTGCCAGCAGTTTATCCCCAGGGACGGACGAGCAGTACTTC

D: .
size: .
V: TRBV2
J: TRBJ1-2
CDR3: CAIARGSGDGYTF
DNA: TGTGCCATTGCCCGGGGCAGCGGCGATGGCTACACCTTC

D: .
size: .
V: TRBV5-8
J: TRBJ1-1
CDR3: CASSLGRYTEAFF
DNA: TGTGCCAGCAGCTTGGGGAGGTACACTGAAGCTTTCTTT

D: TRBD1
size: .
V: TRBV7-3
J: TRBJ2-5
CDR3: CASSPQGRQETQYF
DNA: TGTGCCAGCAGCCCACAGGGGAGACAAGAGACCCAGTACTTC

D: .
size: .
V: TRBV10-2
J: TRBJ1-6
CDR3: CASSEMAVRSPLHF
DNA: TGCGCCAGCAGTGAGATGGCAGTTCGGTCACCCCTCCACTTT

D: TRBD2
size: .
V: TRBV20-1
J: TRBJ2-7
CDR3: CSASSDGGSRNEQYF
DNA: TGCAGTGCAAGTTCTGACGGCGGGAGTAGGAACGAGCAGTACTTC

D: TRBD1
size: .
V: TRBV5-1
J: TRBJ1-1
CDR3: CASSVGTGVRQNTEAFF
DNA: TGCGCCAGCAGCGTCGGGACAGGGGTCCGGCAAAACACTGAAGCTTTCTTT

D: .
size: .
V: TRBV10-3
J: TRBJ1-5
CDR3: CATGRFGSNQPQHF
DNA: TGTGCCACGGGGCGGTTCGGGAGCAATCAGCCCCAGCATTTT

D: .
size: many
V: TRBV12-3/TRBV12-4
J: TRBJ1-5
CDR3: CASSPIRTDQPQHF
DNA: TGTGCCAGCAGCCCAATTCGGACCGATCAGCCCCAGCATTTT

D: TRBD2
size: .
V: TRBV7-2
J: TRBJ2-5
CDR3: CASSGRGLAQEAQYF
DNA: TGTGCCAGCAGCGGAAGGGGACTAGCCCAAGAGGCCCAGTACTTC

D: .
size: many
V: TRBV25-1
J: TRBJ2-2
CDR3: CASSATNTGELFF
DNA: TGTGCCAGCAGTGCTACGAACACCGGGGAGCTGTTTTTT

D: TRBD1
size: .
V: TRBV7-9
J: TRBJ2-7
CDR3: CASSSLDRGHEQYF
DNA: TGTGCCAGCAGTTCCCTGGACAGGGGCCACGAGCAGTACTTC

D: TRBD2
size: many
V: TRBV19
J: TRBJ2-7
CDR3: CASSPYLGLADYEQYF
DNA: TGTGCCAGTAGTCCATACCTGGGACTAGCGGACTACGAGCAGTACTTC

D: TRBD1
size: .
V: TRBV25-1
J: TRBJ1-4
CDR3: CASSPGQLGEKLFF
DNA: TGTGCCAGCTCACCGGGACAGTTAGGCGAAAAACTGTTTTTT

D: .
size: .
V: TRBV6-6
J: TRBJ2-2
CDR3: CASSNGGTNTGELFF
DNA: TGTGCCAGCAGTAACGGCGGGACGAACACCGGGGAGCTGTTTTTT

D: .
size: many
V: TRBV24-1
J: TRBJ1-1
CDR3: CATSEMRDTEAFF
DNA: TGTGCCACCAGTGAGATGAGAGACACTGAAGCTTTCTTT

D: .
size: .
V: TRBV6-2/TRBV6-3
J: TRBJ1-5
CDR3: CASSYSTQGYQPQHF
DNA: TGTGCCAGCAGTTACTCTACCCAGGGATATCAGCCCCAGCATTTT

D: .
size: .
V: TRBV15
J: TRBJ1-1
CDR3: CATSAGATDEAFF
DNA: TGTGCCACCAGCGCGGGGGCGACGGATGAAGCTTTCTTT

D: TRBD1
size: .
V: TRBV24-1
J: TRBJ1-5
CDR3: CATSDPTGETQHF
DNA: TGTGCCACCAGTGATCCTACAGGGGAGACCCAGCATTTT

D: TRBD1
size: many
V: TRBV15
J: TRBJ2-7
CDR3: CATSRAEPGGSYEQYF
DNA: TGTGCCACCAGCAGAGCTGAGCCAGGGGGCTCCTACGAGCAGTACTTC

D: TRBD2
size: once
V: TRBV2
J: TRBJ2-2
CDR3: CASSGTSGGPNTGELFF
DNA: TGTGCCAGCAGTGGGACTAGCGGGGGCCCGAACACCGGGGAGCTGTTTTTT

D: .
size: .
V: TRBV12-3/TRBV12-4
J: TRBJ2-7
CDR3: CASSFYLYEQYF
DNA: TGTGCCAGCAGTTTTTATCTCTACGAGCAGTACTTC

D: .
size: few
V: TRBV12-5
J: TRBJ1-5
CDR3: CASGSGGGAQPQHF
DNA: TGTGCTAGTGGTTCCGGAGGAGGGGCCCAGCCCCAGCATTTT

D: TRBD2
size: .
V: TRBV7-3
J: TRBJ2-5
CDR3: CASSLAASGEETQYF
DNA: TGTGCCAGCAGTTTAGCGGCTAGCGGGGAAGAGACCCAGTACTTC

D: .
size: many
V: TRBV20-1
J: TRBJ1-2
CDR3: CSARDRGNGYGYTF
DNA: TGCAGTGCTAGAGATCGGGGTAACGGGTATGGCTACACCTTC

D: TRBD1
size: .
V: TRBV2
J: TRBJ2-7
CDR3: CASETGQGVREQYF
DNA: TGTGCCAGCGAAACGGGACAGGGGGTGAGGGAGCAGTACTTC

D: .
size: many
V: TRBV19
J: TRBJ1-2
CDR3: CASSIGPHEPYGYTF
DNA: TGTGCCAGTAGTATAGGGCCTCATGAACCCTATGGCTACACCTTC

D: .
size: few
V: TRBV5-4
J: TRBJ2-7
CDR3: CATSLVSIYEQYF
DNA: TGTGCCACTAGCCTAGTCAGCATCTACGAGCAGTACTTC

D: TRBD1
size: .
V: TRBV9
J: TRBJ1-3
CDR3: CASSVYRDRSSGNTIYF
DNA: TGTGCCAGCAGCGTATATAGGGACAGGAGCTCTGGAAACACCATATATTTT

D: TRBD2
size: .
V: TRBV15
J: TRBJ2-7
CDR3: CATSRDVPGLADDEQYF
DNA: TGTGCCACCAGCAGAGATGTACCGGGACTAGCGGACGATGAGCAGTACTTC

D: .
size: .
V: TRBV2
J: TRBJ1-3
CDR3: CASRETSGNTIYF
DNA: TGTGCCAGCAGAGAGACGTCTGGAAACACCATATATTTT

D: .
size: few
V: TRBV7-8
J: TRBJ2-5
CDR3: CASSLSPPLLLGARTGETQYF
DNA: TGTGCCAGCAGCTTATCCCCCCCCCTGCTCTTGGGGGCTCGGACTGGGGAGACCCAGTACTTC

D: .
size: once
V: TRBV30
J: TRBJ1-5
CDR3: CAWSRRALNYQPQHF
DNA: TGTGCCTGGTCGAGACGGGCATTGAACTATCAGCCCCAGCATTTT

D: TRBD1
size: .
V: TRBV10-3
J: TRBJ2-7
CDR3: CAISRDGTGMPEQYF
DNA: TGTGCCATCAGCAGAGACGGGACAGGGATGCCCGAGCAGTACTTC

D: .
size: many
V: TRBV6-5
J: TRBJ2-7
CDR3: CASSYSRDGFYEQYF
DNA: TGTGCCAGCAGTTACTCGAGGGACGGCTTCTACGAGCAGTACTTC